This TCR beta chain was observed in a study of CD8 T cell repertoires and HIV-1 epitope variants. Produced via immunoSEQ multiplex PCR; TCRdb's table is partial and in-frame only. The data show about 5,500 clones, 65% to 75% seen once. Germline V lookup: CDR1 MNHEY, CDR2 SMNVEV (reference sequence). V was trimmed by 5 bases and J by 4 bases, leaving 11 bases between them. The CDR3 sequence is 13 residues long. This clone was detected once. The antigen remains undetermined. General observations from the study: Of about 10 antigen-specific beta clonotypes, about six appeared to cross-react with escape variants.

The chain combines TRBV27 with TRBJ1-1; D possibly corresponds to TRBD1 (5 bases). This receptor was taken from a male donor with HIV. Sequencing was carried out using cultured CD8+ T cells derived from PBMCs. CDR3 DNA sequence: TGTGCCAGCAGTCCTTGGGGGGGCACTGAAGCTTTCTTT. Its protein product is CASSPWGGTEAFF.